The clone carrying this TCR beta chain was observed a few times. The data originate from a study of blood T cell repertoires in COVID-19. Generated by immunoSEQ multiplex PCR, the TCRdb table keeps only in-frame clones and is missing some. The table shows 100,000 to 150,000 clones, with roughly 91% occurring only once. This clonotype was sampled from a human donor in a cohort sampled during active COVID-19. The sample was peripheral blood.

The CDR3 sequence: CASSDTGSGANVLTF. The CDR3 DNA reads as TGTGCCAGCAGCGATACAGGGTCTGGGGCCAACGTCCTGACTTTC. J is TRBJ2-6 and V is TRBV6-5, with D maybe TRBD1 (6 bases). The CDR3 is 15 amino acids. The germline V gene has CDR1 MNHEY and CDR2 SVGAGI. Trimming took off 6 bases at V and 1 base at J, with 10 bases between the two ends.